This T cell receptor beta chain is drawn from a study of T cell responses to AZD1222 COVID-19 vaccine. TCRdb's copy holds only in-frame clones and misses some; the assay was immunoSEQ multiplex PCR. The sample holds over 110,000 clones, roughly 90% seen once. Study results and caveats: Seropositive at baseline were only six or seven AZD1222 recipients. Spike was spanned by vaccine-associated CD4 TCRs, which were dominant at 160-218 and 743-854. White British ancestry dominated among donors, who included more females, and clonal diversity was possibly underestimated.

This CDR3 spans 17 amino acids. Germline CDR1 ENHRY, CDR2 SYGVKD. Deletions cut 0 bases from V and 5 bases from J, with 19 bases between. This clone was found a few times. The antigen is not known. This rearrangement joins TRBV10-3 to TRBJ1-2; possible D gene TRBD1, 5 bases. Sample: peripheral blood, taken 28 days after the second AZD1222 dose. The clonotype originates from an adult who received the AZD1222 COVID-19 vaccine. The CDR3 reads CAISESVGQGPKYGYTF. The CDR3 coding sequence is TGTGCCATCAGTGAGTCGGTCGGCCAGGGACCCAAATATGGCTACACCTTC.